A selection of T cell receptor beta chains follows, all from one sample in a study of blood T cell repertoires in COVID-19. Clones were sequenced by immunoSEQ multiplex PCR, and TCRdb holds only the in-frame ones, with some missing. The data contain about 280,000 clones, roughly 85% of them singletons. Input material: PBMCs or T cells enriched from blood (not recorded which). The origin of the receptors is a woman aged 50 to 65 who had recovered from COVID-19. Each CDR3 is given with its conserved first and last residue. Each record gives: clone size, V gene, J gene, D gene, CDR3 protein, CDR3 DNA. A D gene is named only where the DNA matches it firmly. Some rows have no size entry. The others give once, few or many, or a class for an expanded clone.

-	TRBV2	TRBJ1-1	-	CASSYTGLEAFF	TGTGCCAGCAGTTATACAGGCCTTGAAGCTTTCTTT
-	TRBV19	TRBJ1-2	-	CASSIQMGAYGYTF	TGTGCCAGTAGTATACAGATGGGGGCCTATGGCTACACCTTC
few	TRBV10-1	TRBJ2-7	-	CASKWPPTGFSYEQYF	TGCGCCAGCAAATGGCCCCCCACAGGGTTCTCCTACGAGCAGTACTTC
-	TRBV3-1/TRBV3-2	TRBJ2-3	TRBD2	CASSQDRLGRAPPDTQYF	TGTGCCAGCAGCCAAGATCGGTTAGGGAGGGCACCTCCAGATACGCAGTATTTT
-	TRBV18	TRBJ2-5	-	CASSPNGGGGETQYF	TGTGCCAGCTCACCCAATGGCGGGGGCGGAGAGACCCAGTACTTC
-	TRBV5-4	TRBJ1-1	TRBD1	CASSGGTVNTEAFF	TGTGCCAGCAGCGGTGGGACAGTCAACACTGAAGCTTTCTTT
once	TRBV13	TRBJ1-1	-	CASSLGRGGPTNTEAFF	TGTGCCAGCAGCTTAGGCCGGGGGGGACCGACGAACACTGAAGCTTTCTTT
-	TRBV5-6	TRBJ2-1	TRBD2	CASSLLGEPGGHEQFF	TGTGCCAGCAGCTTGTTGGGAGAGCCGGGAGGACATGAGCAGTTCTTC
-	TRBV4-1	TRBJ2-2	TRBD2	CASSQGLAGTASTGELFF	TGCGCCAGCAGCCAAGGACTAGCGGGGACTGCGAGCACCGGGGAGCTGTTTTTT
-	TRBV11-2	TRBJ1-4	-	CASSVDRSNEKLFF	TGTGCCAGCAGCGTAGACAGGTCTAATGAAAAACTGTTTTTT
-	TRBV7-9	TRBJ1-2	-	CASSLVGQGYTF	TGTGCCAGCAGCTTAGTGGGGCAGGGATACACCTTC
once	TRBV11-2	TRBJ1-4	-	CASSPRGLGEKLFF	TGTGCCAGCAGCCCGAGGGGGTTGGGGGAAAAACTGTTTTTT
-	TRBV7-2	TRBJ1-2	-	CASSAYRVDYGYTF	TGTGCCAGCAGCGCATACAGGGTGGACTATGGCTACACCTTC
-	TRBV7-3	TRBJ2-1	TRBD2	CASSPPPSGGLNEQFF	TGTGCCAGCAGCCCACCGCCTAGCGGGGGTTTGAATGAGCAGTTCTTC
-	TRBV19	TRBJ2-2	TRBD2	CASSSRAGVNTGELFF	TGTGCCAGTAGTAGTAGGGCGGGAGTAAACACCGGGGAGCTGTTTTTT
-	TRBV9	TRBJ2-3	TRBD2	CASSPHWGGDTQYF	TGTGCCAGCAGCCCCCATTGGGGAGGGGATACGCAGTATTTT
-	TRBV30	TRBJ1-2	-	CAWRGPNYGYTF	TGTGCCTGGAGGGGGCCTAACTATGGCTACACCTTC
-	TRBV27	TRBJ2-7	TRBD2	CASSPTGTSGGAAYF	TGTGCCAGCAGTCCAACCGGGACTAGCGGGGGGGCCGCGTACTTC
few	TRBV5-6	TRBJ1-5	-	CASSFYGGSNQPQHF	TGTGCCAGCAGCTTTTATGGGGGCAGCAATCAGCCCCAGCATTTT
-	TRBV19	TRBJ1-4	TRBD1	CASSAYGTGKSEKLFF	TGTGCCAGTAGCGCGTACGGGACAGGGAAGAGTGAAAAACTGTTTTTT
once	TRBV27	TRBJ1-2	-	CASSARTVGRGYTF	TGTGCCAGCAGTGCTCGGACAGTAGGAAGGGGCTACACCTTC
-	TRBV6-5	TRBJ1-5	-	CASSYARNNQPQHF	TGTGCCAGCAGTTACGCGAGGAACAATCAGCCCCAGCATTTT
-	TRBV19	TRBJ2-2	TRBD1	CASTGQGRSGELFF	TGTGCCAGTACCGGACAGGGTCGGTCCGGGGAGCTGTTTTTT
-	TRBV27	TRBJ2-7	-	CASSFFPGYEQYF	TGTGCCAGCAGTTTTTTTCCCGGGTACGAGCAGTACTTC
-	TRBV5-1	TRBJ2-7	-	CASSPGGPLYEQYF	TGCGCCAGCAGCCCCGGAGGGCCTTTATACGAGCAGTACTTC